Sequencing of this TCR beta chain was carried out in a study of blood T cell repertoires in COVID-19. Across the whole study: The study drew acute and convalescent COVID-19 samples from the United States, Italy and Spain. PBMCs, B-cell-depleted T cells, or T cells provided the cDNA or gDNA that made up the material.

Original methodology: Reference gene primers were amplified, and this amplification served to estimate nucleated cell counts. The assay was immunoSEQ multiplex PCR, and TCRdb's table has in-frame clones only and misses some. V, J and clone size derive from that table, while D and trimming were established from the DNA sequence. In the table there are 250,000 to 350,000 clones, 84% of which are singletons. The CDR3 extends over 15 amino acids. Germline V gene sequence: CDR1 SGDLS, CDR2 YYNGEE. The V gene end was trimmed by 4 bases and the J gene end by 3 bases; junction bases not matched to a gene: 2. Seattle patients were enrolled during active infection and followed longitudinally.

Sequenced sample: peripheral blood. This receptor was identified in a human donor with COVID-19, enrolled during active disease. The donor label of this sample is uncertain. The chain joins TRBV9 to TRBJ2-2; 11 bases are shared with TRBD1. Here the CDR3 reads CASSLGQGDTGELFF. CDR3 nucleotide sequence: TGTGCCAGCAGCTTGGGACAGGGGGACACCGGGGAGCTGTTTTTT.